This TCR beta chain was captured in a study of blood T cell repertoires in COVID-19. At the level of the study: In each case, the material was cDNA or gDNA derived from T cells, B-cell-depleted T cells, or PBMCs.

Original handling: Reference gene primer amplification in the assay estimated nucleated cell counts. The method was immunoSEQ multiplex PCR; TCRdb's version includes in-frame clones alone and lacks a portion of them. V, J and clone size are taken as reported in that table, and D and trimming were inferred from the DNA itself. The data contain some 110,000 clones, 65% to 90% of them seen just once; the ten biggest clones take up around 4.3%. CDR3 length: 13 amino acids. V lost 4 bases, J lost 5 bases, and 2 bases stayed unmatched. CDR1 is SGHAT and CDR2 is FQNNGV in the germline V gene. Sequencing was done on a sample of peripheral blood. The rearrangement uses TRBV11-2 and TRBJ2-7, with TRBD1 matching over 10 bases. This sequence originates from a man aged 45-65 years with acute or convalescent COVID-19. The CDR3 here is CASSSDRGDEQYF. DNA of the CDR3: TGTGCCAGCAGCTCGGACAGGGGGGACGAGCAGTACTTC.